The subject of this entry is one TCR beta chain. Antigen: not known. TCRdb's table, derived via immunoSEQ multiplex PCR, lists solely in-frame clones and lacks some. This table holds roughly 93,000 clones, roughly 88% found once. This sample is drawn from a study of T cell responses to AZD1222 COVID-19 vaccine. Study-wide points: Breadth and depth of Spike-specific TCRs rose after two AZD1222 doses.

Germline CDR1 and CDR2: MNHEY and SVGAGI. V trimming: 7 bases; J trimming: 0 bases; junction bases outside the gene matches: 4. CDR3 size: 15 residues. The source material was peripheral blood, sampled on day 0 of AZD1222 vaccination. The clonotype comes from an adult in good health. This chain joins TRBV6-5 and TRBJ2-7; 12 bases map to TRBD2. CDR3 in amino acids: CASTRTSGTSYEQYF. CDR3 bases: TGTGCCAGCACTCGGACTAGCGGGACCTCCTACGAGCAGTACTTC.